These T cell receptor beta chains were read from a single sample in a study of blood T cells in healthy people across ages. In TCRdb, the 5' RACE reads were re-called with MiXCR into one record per CDR3 protein. In the table there are under 1,000,000 distinct CDR3 sequences, roughly 34% of which are singletons. The material sequenced was blood. The receptors were gathered from a man in his late teens or twenties in good health. The CDR3 runs from the conserved cysteine through the conserved F or W. D genes are given only for firm matches.

j_call d_call v_call cdr3_aa
TRBJ2-7 - TRBV4-1 CASSKTEDPFYEQYF
TRBJ2-7 - TRBV7-2 CASSLGGSGHEQYF
TRBJ2-3 TRBD2 TRBV7-8 CASSFLTRGSTDTQYF
TRBJ1-2 - TRBV6-2/TRBV6-3 CASSYSSRGAYGYTF
TRBJ2-3 - TRBV5-1 CASTVAGNSADTQYF
TRBJ2-1 TRBD1 TRBV15 CATSRDRTGGEQFF
TRBJ1-4 - TRBV12-3/TRBV12-4 CASRDRGGPLENEKLFF
TRBJ1-2 TRBD1 TRBV27 CASSGTGSYGYTF
TRBJ2-1 - TRBV12-3/TRBV12-4 CASSFGQLYNEQFF
TRBJ2-7 - TRBV7-9 CASSLFPYEQYF
TRBJ1-1 - TRBV6-5 CASHPGGSGTEAFF
- TRBD1 TRBV29-1 CSGKQGIKETQYF
TRBJ2-7 - TRBV27 CASSLGGGNRASYEQYF
TRBJ1-4 - TRBV5-1 CASSRSGEGEKLFF
TRBJ2-4 - TRBV14 CASSQDRSSNIQYF
TRBJ1-2 TRBD1 TRBV7-2 CASSPGTGDYGYTF
TRBJ1-1 - TRBV11-1 CATGTPMNTEAFF
TRBJ2-3 - TRBV12-3/TRBV12-4 CASSFPGFTDTQYF
- - TRBV5-1 CASSLAAPITEKETQYF
TRBJ1-1 - TRBV7-9 CASSGTADRKNTEAFF
TRBJ1-2 - TRBV7-2 CASSSTATRGVPYGYTF
TRBJ2-7 TRBD2 TRBV4-3 CASSHLAGSYEQYF
TRBJ2-7 - TRBV3-1 CASSQGGGDYNEQYF
TRBJ2-7 TRBD1 TRBV5-1 CASKLATGTSYEQYF
TRBJ2-3 TRBD2 TRBV7-2 CASSLTVAGGTDTQYF
TRBJ2-3 - TRBV20-1 CGAPDGTDTQYF